This T cell receptor (beta chain) was obtained from a study of monozygotic twins with inflammatory bowel disease. TCRdb reprocessed the 5' RACE reads and stores each CDR3 protein as one record, lacking DNA. Its table lists about 300,000 distinct CDR3 sequences. Concerning this clonotype: Its antigen is unknown.

The blood volume drawn from each donor was approximately 2.5 ml. Whole blood, unsorted for T cells, was the source of total RNA. Findings and limits, study-wide: No one strong IBD-associated signal or clonotype was supported. Repertoire similarity was not found to differ between concordant and discordant twins, possibly from limited power.

The V gene's germline CDR1 is SGHRS and CDR2 YFSETQ. The CDR3 is 14 amino acids. This TCR came from a human donor with ulcerative colitis or Crohn's disease, or a healthy co-twin of an affected twin (not recorded which). Sequenced sample: blood. This chain connects TRBV5-1 to TRBJ1-5; TCRdb returns TRBD1, unconfirmable since there is no DNA. CDR3 loop: CASSPSGLFQPQHF.